Shown below are 24 T cell receptor beta chains from a single sample sequenced in a study of shared clonotypes between healthy human individuals. Libraries were prepared by immunoSEQ multiplex PCR; TCRdb keeps only in-frame clonotypes and omits some of them. This sample has about 1.1 million clones, with around 82% found just once. Material: memory CD4+ T cells from PBMCs. Subset indicated: CD45RA-negative fraction. These receptors were collected from a man between 18 and 35 years old in good health. Some clones in this sample may be carry-over from other donors' samples.

This clone appeared a single time. A read error may explain this, as a much larger clone is one base away. V and J are TRBV7-9 and TRBJ2-7; D is possibly TRBD2 (5 bases). The CDR3 has 13 residues. The germline V gene has CDR1 SEHNR and CDR2 FQNEAQ (reference sequence). CDR3 amino acids: CASSLWADYGQYF. In nucleotides, the CDR3 is TGTGCCAGCAGCCTGTGGGCCGACTACGGGCAGTACTTC.

V is TRBV20-1 and J is TRBJ1-4, with D uncertain. The CDR3 length is 11 residues. Trimming shortened V by 5 bases and J by 4 bases, and 5 bases separated the two germline ends. The germline CDR1 and CDR2 sequences are DFQATT and SNEGSKA (reference sequence). The CDR3 region is CSAPSNEKLFF. CDR3 DNA sequence: TGCAGTGCTCCCAGTAATGAAAAACTGTTTTTT.

V is TRBV2 and J is TRBJ2-7; D might be TRBD1 (5 bases). The CDR3 is 13 amino acids. In germline, CDR1 is SNHLY, CDR2 FYNNEI. V gave up 2 bases and J gave up 5 bases, with 10 bases separating them. CDR3 amino acids: CASSERRDDEQYF. The CDR3 DNA follows: TGTGCCAGCAGTGAACGCAGGGATGACGAGCAGTACTTC.

The chain carries TRBV5-1 and TRBJ1-1; the match to TRBD1 covers 7 bases. The CDR3 runs to 16 residues. The trim removed 2 bases at V and 4 bases at J, leaving 11 bases unmatched. The V gene's germline CDR1 is SGHRS and CDR2 YFSETQ. CDR3 amino acids: CASSLPLQGLGTEAFF. The CDR3 nucleotides read TGCGCCAGCAGCTTACCATTACAGGGGTTAGGCACTGAAGCTTTCTTT.

V and J are TRBV7-2 and TRBJ2-1; 12 bases are a match to TRBD2. The CDR3 is made up of 18 amino acids. V shed 0 bases and J 8 bases; nucleotides not matched to a gene: 11. Germline V lookup: CDR1 SGHTA, CDR2 FQGNSA. CDR3 amino acids: CASSLATSGSGRWDEQFF. CDR3 DNA sequence: TGTGCCAGCAGCTTAGCGACTAGCGGGAGCGGCCGGTGGGATGAGCAGTTCTTC.

The rearrangement joins TRBV30 to TRBJ2-7; tentatively, D is TRBD1 (6 bases). This CDR3 has 14 residues. The V gene's germline CDR1 is GTSNPN and CDR2 SVGIG (reference sequence). Trimming removed 2 bases from V and 5 bases from J, with 16 bases in between. The CDR3 loop reads CAWSLGTYLDEQYF. CDR3 in DNA: TGTGCCTGGAGTCTGGGGACATACCTCGACGAGCAGTACTTC.

The rearrangement joins TRBV2 to TRBJ1-5; D not certain. V was shortened by 4 bases and J by 2 bases, with 12 bases between the two germline ends. This CDR3 comprises 15 residues. Germline CDR1 is SNHLY and CDR2 is FYNNEI. CDR3 in amino acids: CASSGRSLGNQPQHF. In DNA, the CDR3 is TGTGCCAGCAGTGGTAGAAGTTTGGGCAATCAGCCCCAGCATTTT. The whole variable domain, filled in from reference TRBV2 and TRBJ1-5, reads EPEVTQTPSHQVTQMGQEVILRCVPISNHLYFYWYRQILGQKVEFLVSFYNNEISEKSEIFDDQFSVERPDGSNFTLKIRSTKLEDSAMYFCASSGRSLGNQPQHFGDGTRLSIL.

The chain employs TRBV4-2 and TRBJ2-2, with 8 bases fitting TRBD2. The CDR3 is made up of 16 amino acids. The V gene's germline CDR1 is LGHNA and CDR2 YNFKEQ. Trimming removed 1 base from V and 1 base from J; junction bases left unmatched: 2. The CDR3 sequence is CASSQGTSGNTGELFF. Written as DNA, the CDR3 is TGTGCCAGCAGCCAAGGAACTAGCGGGAACACCGGGGAGCTGTTTTTT.

The chain employs TRBV6-6 and TRBJ1-2, with D possibly being TRBD1 (5 bases). Trimming took off 5 bases at V and 4 bases at J, with 14 bases between the two ends. This CDR3 is built from 14 residues. Germline values: CDR1 MNHNY, CDR2 SVGAGI (reference sequence). Here the CDR3 reads CASSTTGGGYGYTF. The DNA for the CDR3 is TGTGCCAGCAGTACGACTGGGGGGGGCTATGGCTACACCTTC.

The chain joins TRBV30 to TRBJ1-2; 7 positions agree with TRBD1. The ends lost 3 bases at V and 6 bases at J; junction bases unmatched: 16. There are 16 residues in the CDR3. Germline CDR1 and CDR2: GTSNPN and SVGIG (reference sequence). The CDR3 sequence: CAWRLAGRGTRDGYTF. CDR3 in DNA: TGTGCCTGGAGGCTGGCGGGCAGGGGGACTCGCGATGGCTACACCTTC.

This clone is a singleton in its sample. The genes are TRBV11-2 and TRBJ2-5; 10 bases line up with TRBD1. The CDR3 covers 15 residues. CDR1 is SGHAT, CDR2 FQNNGV, per germline. Trimming took 4 bases from V and 5 from J; bases not matched to a gene: 7. Written as DNA, the CDR3 is TGTGCCAGCAGCTCCCGGGACAGGGGTATGGAGACCCAGTACTTC. Its protein is CASSSRDRGMETQYF.

This clone was seen a single time. CDR3 amino acids: CASSFGSRTRQYGQPQHF. In DNA, the CDR3 is TGTGCCAGCAGCTTCGGATCTCGGACGCGGCAGTATGGGCAGCCCCAGCATTTT. The chain carries TRBV7-8 and TRBJ1-5; no firm D call. V was pared by 3 bases and J by 7 bases, with 25 bases between. This CDR3 contains 18 residues. Germline lookup yields CDR1 SGHVS and CDR2 FQNEAQ.

The chain carries TRBV6-1 and TRBJ2-3; either TRBD1 or TRBD2 may supply D (5 bases each). The CDR3 has 14 residues. Germline CDR1 is MNHNS and CDR2 is SASEGT. Between the trimmed V and J ends, which lost 5 bases and 1 base, there was a span of 10 bases. The CDR3: CASSRGLRTDTQYF. CDR3 in DNA: TGTGCCAGCAGTCGGGGCTTACGCACAGATACGCAGTATTTT.

The rearrangement links TRBV28 to TRBJ1-3; D not certain. Trimming removed 7 bases at V and 8 bases at J, with 12 bases between. The germline gives CDR1 MDHEN, CDR2 SYDVKM. CDR3 length equals 12 residues. The CDR3 bases are TGTGCCAGCACCCTCGGCAGAGACACCATATATTTT. Protein product: CASTLGRDTIYF. The full variable domain, in which reference TRBV28 and TRBJ1-3 provide the parts outside the CDR3, is DVKVTQSSRYLVKRTGEKVFLECVQDMDHENMFWYRQDPGLGLRLIYFSYDVKMKEKGDIPEGYSVSREKKERFSLILESASTNQTSMYLCASTLGRDTIYFGEGSWLTVV.

V usage is TRBV4-3 and J usage is TRBJ2-5; 12 positions match TRBD1. CDR3 length: 16 amino acids. Per the germline V gene, CDR1 is LGHNA and CDR2 is YSLEER. The J segment lost 5 bases and the V segment lost 6 bases, leaving 10 bases of the junction unmatched. Here the CDR3 reads CASSCPRDRGPETQYF. The DNA for the CDR3 is TGCGCCAGCAGTTGTCCCCGGGACAGGGGGCCGGAGACCCAGTACTTC.

The CDR3 DNA follows: TGTGCCAGCAGCGTAGCAGTGGGGATAAATGGGGCCAACGTCCTGACTTTC. Protein sequence: CASSVAVGINGANVLTF. This rearrangement joins TRBV9 to TRBJ2-6; no firm D call. Between the trimmed V and J ends, which lost 0 bases and 3 bases, there was a span of 13 bases. The CDR3 totals 17 residues. CDR1 and CDR2 from the germline V gene are SGDLS and YYNGEE.

The J gene is TRBJ1-3, the V gene TRBV5-6; D is unclear. This CDR3 region has 14 residues. Germline V gene sequence: CDR1 SGHDT, CDR2 YYEEEE. Trimming left V 6 bases short and J 0 bases short, with 10 bases between. The DNA for the CDR3 is TGTGCCAGCAACCGACGGAGCTCTGGAAACACCATATATTTT. Its translation: CASNRRSSGNTIYF.

This rearrangement joins TRBV7-9 to TRBJ2-6; D not certain. V lost 0 bases and J lost 2, with 11 bases in between. Per the germline V gene, CDR1 is SEHNR and CDR2 is FQNEAQ (reference sequence). CDR3 size: 17 residues. In DNA, the CDR3 is TGTGCCAGCAGCTTAGCCCAGATAGGAGCTGGGGCCAACGTCCTGACTTTC. Translating it yields CASSLAQIGAGANVLTF.

This rearrangement joins TRBV20-1 to TRBJ2-4; possible D gene TRBD2, 5 bases. CDR3 size: 11 residues. V was clipped by 7 bases and J by 7 bases, with 11 bases between them. CDR1 is DFQATT and CDR2 is SNEGSKA in the germline V gene (reference sequence). The CDR3 DNA follows: TGCAGTGTTCTAGGAGGTAACATTCAGTACTTC. This gives the protein CSVLGGNIQYF.

This chain links TRBV2 with TRBJ2-5; 7 bases are shared with TRBD2. There are 13 residues in the CDR3. After removal of 5 bases from V and 7 bases from J, the junction contained 7 bases not matched to a gene. The germline V gene has CDR1 SNHLY and CDR2 FYNNEI. CDR3 in DNA: TGTGCCAGCAGTCAAACTAGCGCCGGGACCCAGTACTTC. Protein sequence: CASSQTSAGTQYF.

This clone appeared a single time. The V call is TRBV30, the J call TRBJ1-2, with TRBD1 matching 7 bases. CDR3 length: 15 residues. The V gene end was trimmed by 1 base and the J gene end by 6 bases; junction bases not matched to a gene: 11. Germline loops: CDR1 GTSNPN, CDR2 SVGIG (reference sequence). The CDR3 reads CAWSAGTTGADGYTF. The CDR3 DNA follows: TGTGCCTGGAGTGCGGGAACAACAGGGGCAGATGGCTACACCTTC.

The genes are TRBV28 and TRBJ2-3, with TRBD2 as a possible D gene (6 bases). In germline, CDR1 is MDHEN, CDR2 SYDVKM. The CDR3 runs 14 residues. V shed 10 bases and J shed 2 bases, with 16 bases lying between them. The CDR3 is CATIASAHTDTQYF. The CDR3 bases are TGTGCCACCATAGCTAGCGCACACACAGATACGCAGTATTTT.

On this clone itself: Other nucleotide sequences in the sample specify the same CDR3. CDR3 bases: TGTGCCAGCAGCCCCCCGGGGGGGGGCAGCTCCTACGAGCAGTACTTC. Protein: CASSPPGGGSSYEQYF. This chain connects TRBV28 to TRBJ2-7; 8 nucleotides align to TRBD2. The germline gives CDR1 MDHEN, CDR2 SYDVKM. The CDR3 extends over 16 amino acids. V was pared by 6 bases and J by 0 bases, with 10 bases of the junction left unmatched. Using reference TRBV28 and TRBJ2-7 for the parts outside the CDR3, the full variable domain is DVKVTQSSRYLVKRTGEKVFLECVQDMDHENMFWYRQDPGLGLRLIYFSYDVKMKEKGDIPEGYSVSREKKERFSLILESASTNQTSMYLCASSPPGGGSSYEQYFGPGTRLTVT.

V gene TRBV18 combines with J gene TRBJ2-1; D is possibly TRBD2 (6 bases). The V gene lost 6 bases and the J gene lost 2 bases, with 17 bases spanning the gap. Germline V gives CDR1 KGHSH, CDR2 LQKENI. There are 16 residues in the CDR3. CDR3 region: CASSPLKRGAYNEQFF. Here the CDR3 DNA reads TGTGCCAGCTCTCCTTTAAAGCGCGGGGCCTACAATGAGCAGTTCTTC.